The present TCR beta chain was sequenced within a study of identical twins. This clonotype was observed a handful of times. Antigen specificity is unknown. TCRdb ran MiXCR on the 5' RACE reads and lists one entry per CDR3 protein. The table has 150,000 or so distinct CDR3 sequences, under 4.5% seen once. General study results and limits: Abundant beta clonotypes from cord blood bore fewer insertions; memory repertoires lacked this pattern.

CDR1 SGHAT and CDR2 FQNNGV come from the germline V gene. The CDR3 totals 13 residues. With 3 bases removed from V and 6 bases from J, the gap between germline ends came to 9 bases. The V call is TRBV11-2, the J call TRBJ1-5; no clear D. The sequence came from a man aged 18 to 29 in good health. Source material: memory T cells sorted from blood. CDR3 nucleotides: TGTGCCAGCAGCTTTTATACCGGTCAGCCCCAGCATTTT. Translating it yields CASSFYTGQPQHF.